A single sample is the source of the 27 T cell receptor beta chains below, sequenced in a study of cytomegalovirus exposure and HLA in healthy donors. With 60 Vbeta and 13 Jbeta primers, the PCR was carried out. This table comes from immunoSEQ multiplex PCR, and its TCRdb copy is limited to in-frame clones, with some not included. The sample comprises around 97,000 clones, 55% to 80% of which are singletons, and roughly 3.5% rests with the top ten. Material for sequencing was PBMCs. Receptors were obtained from a man in his forties in good health and CMV-seronegative.

V and J are TRBV5-4 and TRBJ2-3, with 8 bases aligning to TRBD2. Germline CDR1 SGHNT, CDR2 YYREEE (reference sequence). CDR3 length: 16 amino acids. The V and J ends lost 0 bases and 4 bases, in that order; junction bases with no gene match: 7. The CDR3 region has the DNA TGTGCCAGCAGCTTGGAGGCCGGGGGGGCCCCAGATACGCAGTATTTT. It is translated as CASSLEAGGAPDTQYF.

The chain links TRBV19 to TRBJ1-1; D is uncertain. Trimming took off 2 bases at V and 2 bases at J, with 3 bases between the two ends. CDR1 and CDR2 (germline): LNHDA, SQIVND (reference sequence). The CDR3 runs to 12 residues. The CDR3 sequence: CASSISNTEAFF. As DNA, the CDR3 is TGTGCCAGTAGTATATCAAACACTGAAGCTTTCTTT.

Only a few counts were recorded for this clone. The chain has TRBV6-1 and TRBJ2-7, with TRBD2 matching over 13 bases. The CDR3 covers 15 residues. Germline V gene lookup returns CDR1 MNHNS and CDR2 SASEGT. J lost 2 bases, V lost 6 bases, and 4 bases had no gene match. The CDR3 loop is CASRWTSGGAYEQYF. The CDR3 coding sequence is TGTGCCAGCAGGTGGACTAGCGGGGGAGCCTACGAGCAGTACTTC.

V usage is TRBV19 and J usage is TRBJ1-5; D call uncertain. The CDR3 is 15 residues long. V was trimmed by 7 bases and J by 4 bases, leaving 17 bases between them. Germline-derived CDR1 and CDR2 are LNHDA and SQIVND (reference sequence). The CDR3 nucleotides read TGTGCCAGTACTCGAGGGTTACTGTGGAATCAGCCCCAGCATTTT. Translating it yields CASTRGLLWNQPQHF.

V usage is TRBV7-8 and J usage is TRBJ2-2; TRBD1 might be the D (6 bases). The CDR3 totals 15 residues. The ends were cut back, 6 bases at V and 4 bases at J, with 15 bases in the middle. The germline gives CDR1 SGHVS, CDR2 FQNEAQ. CDR3 bases: TGTGCCAGCAGATTCCGACAGGCCTCCACCGGGGAGCTGTTTTTT. Translating gives CASRFRQASTGELFF.

The rearrangement links TRBV6-1 to TRBJ2-3; possibly TRBD1 for D (7 bases). V was shortened by 3 bases and J by 1 base, with 20 bases between the two germline ends. Germline CDR1 and CDR2: MNHNS and SASEGT. This CDR3 has 18 residues. The CDR3 protein is CASSDFAVGGGRTDTQYF. For the CDR3, the DNA is TGTGCCAGCAGTGACTTTGCGGTCGGAGGGGGCCGCACAGATACGCAGTATTTT.

The chain couples TRBV13 to TRBJ2-7; D possibly corresponds to TRBD2 (6 bases). CDR1 and CDR2 from the germline V gene are PRHDT and FYEKMQ (reference sequence). Trimming cost V 7 bases and J 0 bases, with 16 bases left between them. The length of the CDR3 is 15 residues. The CDR3 DNA follows: TGTGCCAGCAACTCCGGGACTGAAAGCTCCTACGAGCAGTACTTC. Its protein is CASNSGTESSYEQYF.

V is TRBV5-4 and J is TRBJ2-5; 9 bases fit TRBD1. Gene TRBJ2-7 matches the end of the DNA better, so the J call may be wrong. Germline loops: CDR1 SGHNT, CDR2 YYREEE (reference sequence). This CDR3 spans 12 amino acids. The CDR3 DNA follows: TGTGCCAGCAAAGGGACAGGGAACGAGCAGTACTTC. Protein sequence: CASKGTGNEQYF.

V is TRBV5-6 and J is TRBJ2-5; D gene unclear. Trimming left V 0 bases short and J 5 bases short, with 11 bases between. CDR3 length: 14 residues. Germline CDR1 reads SGHDT; CDR2 reads YYEEEE. This CDR3 is CASSLARDFETQYF. DNA for the CDR3: TGTGCCAGCAGCTTGGCTCGCGATTTTGAGACCCAGTACTTC.

This sequence joins TRBV28 and TRBJ2-7; 8 bases match TRBD2. Germline values: CDR1 MDHEN, CDR2 SYDVKM. V dropped 8 bases and J dropped 3; count of bases not matched to a gene: 6. This CDR3 has 13 amino acids. The CDR3 sequence is CASRKRGNYEQYF. The CDR3 coding sequence is TGTGCCAGCCGAAAGCGGGGGAACTACGAGCAGTACTTC.

The chain employs TRBV10-3 and TRBJ1-5; possible D gene TRBD1, 5 bases. Looked up from germline, CDR1 is ENHRY and CDR2 is SYGVKD. This CDR3 spans 15 amino acids. V was clipped by 0 bases and J by 5 bases, with 11 bases between them. DNA of the CDR3: TGTGCCATCAGTGAGTCGAGGCAGGGCGATCAGCCCCAGCATTTT. This codes for CAISESRQGDQPQHF.

CDR3 DNA sequence: TGTGCCAGCAGCTTAACCCCTCCCGGGACAGGGGGAGCCTATAATTCACCCCTCCACTTT. This translates into CASSLTPPGTGGAYNSPLHF. The chain carries TRBV7-3 and TRBJ1-6, with 11 bases identical to TRBD1. Trimming removed 0 bases from V and 2 bases from J; junction bases left unmatched: 9. The CDR3 runs to 20 residues. The germline gives CDR1 SGHTA, CDR2 FQGTGA.

CDR3: CASSPDRVYGYTF. Written as DNA, the CDR3 is TGTGCCAGCAGTCCGGACAGGGTATATGGCTACACCTTC. The chain carries TRBV27 and TRBJ1-2; 8 bases match TRBD1. CDR1 and CDR2 (germline): MNHEY, SMNVEV (reference sequence). V trimming: 5 bases; J trimming: 5 bases; junction bases outside the gene matches: 4. The CDR3 is made up of 13 amino acids.

This chain joins TRBV6-5 and TRBJ1-1; 9 nucleotides line up with TRBD1. Trimming took 4 bases from V and 6 from J; bases not matched to a gene: 6. Germline loops: CDR1 MNHEY, CDR2 SVGAGI. This CDR3 has 14 residues. This CDR3 reads CASSSGQGLPEAFF. The CDR3 nucleotides read TGTGCCAGCAGTTCAGGACAGGGGCTCCCTGAAGCTTTCTTT.

The rearrangement uses TRBV11-3 and TRBJ1-1; D is possibly TRBD1 (6 bases). Between the trimmed V and J ends, which lost 5 bases and 3 bases, there was a span of 10 bases. The length of the CDR3 is 13 residues. Germline CDR1 is SGHNT and CDR2 is YENEEA. CDR3 bases: TGTGCCAGCAGCACGGACAGTGACACTGAAGCTTTCTTT. As protein: CASSTDSDTEAFF. The full variable domain, with the rest looked up from reference TRBV11-3 and TRBJ1-1, is EAGVVQSPRYKIIEKKQPVAFWCNPISGHNTLYWYLQNLGQGPELLIRYENEEAVDDSQLPKDRFSAERLKGVDSTLKIQPAELGDSAVYLCASSTDSDTEAFFGQGTRLTVV.

V and J are TRBV5-8 and TRBJ1-2; no definite D call. This CDR3 is 17 amino acids long. Germline V gene sequence: CDR1 SGHTS, CDR2 YDEGEE. Trimming took 0 bases from V and 0 from J, leaving 15 bases between them. This chain's CDR3 is CASSLGFRSSSNYGYTF. The CDR3 DNA sequence: TGTGCCAGCAGCTTGGGATTTAGGAGCTCTTCTAACTATGGCTACACCTTC.

The chain has TRBV7-9 and TRBJ1-1, with unresolved D. Germline lookup yields CDR1 SEHNR and CDR2 FQNEAQ (reference sequence). The V end was cut by 5 bases, the J end by 6 bases, with 10 bases between. The CDR3 is 12 residues long. In nucleotides, the CDR3 is TGTGCCAGCAGCATCACCAGGCCTGAAGCTTTCTTT. Encoded protein: CASSITRPEAFF.

This clone appeared once. The V call is TRBV9, the J call TRBJ1-2; D not resolved. V was trimmed by 0 bases and J by 5 bases, leaving 5 bases between them. The CDR3 runs to 12 residues. Germline V gene data show CDR1 as SGDLS and CDR2 as YYNGEE. This chain's CDR3 is CASSVVEYGYTF. For the CDR3, the DNA is TGTGCCAGCAGCGTAGTAGAGTATGGCTACACCTTC.

The sample holds a few counts of this clone. The chain links TRBV19 to TRBJ1-1, with D unresolved. The length of the CDR3 is 12 residues. Germline V gene lookup returns CDR1 LNHDA and CDR2 SQIVND (reference sequence). V gave up 6 bases and J gave up 3 bases, with 8 bases separating them. This chain's CDR3 is CASRARDTEAFF. CDR3 coding DNA: TGTGCCAGTAGAGCGAGGGACACTGAAGCTTTCTTT.

In this sample, this clone turned up once. The chain has TRBV2 and TRBJ1-1; possible D gene TRBD1, 5 bases. Germline V gene sequence: CDR1 SNHLY, CDR2 FYNNEI. The CDR3 extends over 16 amino acids. V lost 4 bases, J lost 0 bases, and 15 bases lay in between. This CDR3 reads CASSVGPPRVNTEAFF. CDR3 in DNA: TGTGCCAGCAGTGTAGGCCCCCCCAGGGTGAACACTGAAGCTTTCTTT.

The rearrangement uses TRBV5-1 and TRBJ2-7, with 8 bases lining up with TRBD1. The CDR3 extends over 16 amino acids. V lost 5 bases and J lost 4; bases outside the gene matches: 14. In germline, CDR1 is SGHRS, CDR2 YFSETQ. CDR3 bases: TGCGCCAGCAGTCCGGCTTTGGCAGGGGGCGTATACGAGCAGTACTTC. Protein sequence: CASSPALAGGVYEQYF.

The chain has TRBV30 and TRBJ2-7; 10 bases agree with TRBD2. This CDR3 region has 14 residues. Losses at the gene ends were 5 bases for V and 0 bases for J; bases not matched to a gene: 4. Per germline, CDR1 GTSNPN and CDR2 SVGIG (reference sequence). CDR3 in DNA: TGTGCCTGGGGAGAGCGGGGGGGCTCCTACGAGCAGTACTTC. Translation gives CAWGERGGSYEQYF.

A single count supports this clone. The genes are TRBV14 and TRBJ1-6, with D possibly TRBD1 on 5 matching bases. CDR1 is SGHDN and CDR2 is FVKESK in the germline V gene. This CDR3 spans 13 amino acids. Trimming cost V 2 bases and J 6 bases, with 5 bases left between them. The CDR3 DNA follows: TGTGCCAGCAGCCAAACAGGTAATTCACCCCTCCACTTT. Protein: CASSQTGNSPLHF.

This chain links TRBV5-1 with TRBJ2-5; 9 bases are a match to TRBD2. J gave up 2 bases and V 4 bases, and 12 bases lay outside the gene matches. Germline CDR1 SGHRS, CDR2 YFSETQ. This CDR3 contains 17 residues. The CDR3 DNA is TGCGCCAGCAGCCCGGCCGGGTTAGCGGGGGTACAAGAGACCCAGTACTTC. Translated: CASSPAGLAGVQETQYF.

The chain has TRBV7-9 and TRBJ2-7; D unclear. From germline, CDR1 is SEHNR and CDR2 FQNEAQ (reference sequence). V lost 4 bases to trimming and J lost 2 bases, with 3 bases between them. The CDR3 spans 11 residues. The CDR3 bases are TGTGCCAGCAGCTCCGCCTACGAGCAGTACTTC. As protein: CASSSAYEQYF.

This clone was seen more than once but under ten times. This rearrangement joins TRBV6-1 to TRBJ1-6; 7 nucleotides match TRBD1. CDR1 and CDR2 from the germline V gene are MNHNS and SASEGT. V shed 1 base, J shed 7 bases, and the junction held 1 base outside the gene matches. The CDR3 has 14 amino acids. The DNA for the CDR3 is TGTGCCAGCAGTGAAGAACAGGGGAATTCACCCCTCCACTTT. Its protein product is CASSEEQGNSPLHF.

V usage is TRBV4-3 and J usage is TRBJ2-2, with TRBD1 identical over 7 bases. Unmatched junction bases numbered 10, after V lost 0 bases and J lost 6 bases. The CDR3 spans 17 residues. Germline V gene sequence: CDR1 LGHNA, CDR2 YSLEER. The CDR3 nucleotides read TGCGCCAGCAGCCAAGAACAGGGGATGGTCGGCCCCGGGGAGCTGTTTTTT. It is translated as CASSQEQGMVGPGELFF.